The source of this T cell receptor (beta chain) is a study of cytomegalovirus exposure and HLA in healthy donors. Whole-study findings and limits: Altogether, about 160 TCR beta chains were recorded as cytomegalovirus-associated.

Trimming took off 5 bases at V and 8 bases at J, with 17 bases between the two ends. There are 14 residues in the CDR3. Per germline, CDR1 SGHAT and CDR2 FQDESV (reference sequence). Of note for this clone: Its matching antigen is unknown.

The donors were part of the approximately 130-subject validation cohort, which stood apart from the 666-subject first cohort. Some clones are missing from TCRdb's copy, which holds only in-frame ones; the method was immunoSEQ multiplex PCR. The sample lists around 99,000 clones; roughly 86% were seen once. This clonotype was sampled from a woman in her late teens or twenties in good health and CMV-seronegative. J is TRBJ2-3 and V is TRBV11-1; a possible D gene is TRBD2 (6 bases). Sequencing was carried out using PBMCs. In nucleotides, the CDR3 is TGTGCCAGCAGCCCCCGGACTACCCAAGGTACGCAGTATTTT. Its protein product is CASSPRTTQGTQYF.